This T cell receptor beta chain came from a study of cytomegalovirus exposure and HLA in healthy donors. CDR3 length: 18 amino acids. With 0 bases clipped from V and 6 bases from J, the junction kept 12 bases outside the gene matches. Germline assignment: CDR1 SGHAT and CDR2 FQNNGV. Use of 60 Vbeta and 13 Jbeta primers characterized the PCR. Assay used: immunoSEQ multiplex PCR; TCRdb lists only in-frame clones, some missing. This sample has around 300,000 clones, with roughly 70% found just once. The clonotype was recovered from a female donor in good health and CMV-seronegative. This sequence joins TRBV11-2 and TRBJ2-2, with 8 positions matching TRBD2. The specimen was PBMCs. As DNA, the CDR3 is TGTGCCAGCAGCTTAGACTATAGCGGGGACCGAACCTCCGGGGAGCTGTTTTTT. This encodes CASSLDYSGDRTSGELFF.